What follows are 10 T cell receptor beta chains derived from one specimen sequenced in a study of cytomegalovirus exposure and HLA in healthy donors (dated by TCRdb to 2016 to 2017). To prepare the library, the immunoSEQ multiplex PCR assay was applied. In its TCRdb copy, this immuneACCESS table keeps in-frame sequences only and misses some clones. Where compared with another copy, unresolved V genes explain less than half of these, and the others have no known cause. Recorded for this sample are around 73,000 clones; 85% to 90% of them occurred a single time. The biggest ten clones account for approximately 4.2% of the sample. The sample was PBMCs. The receptors come from a woman under 30 in good health and CMV-seropositive.

This chain joins TRBV7-6 and TRBJ2-7; 8 bases are shared with TRBD2. The CDR3 is 15 amino acids. V gave up 0 bases and J gave up 3 bases; unmatched junction bases: 4. Germline-derived CDR1 and CDR2 are SGHVS and FNYEAQ. The CDR3 here is CASSLASSGFYEQYF. The CDR3 DNA reads as TGTGCCAGCAGCTTAGCGTCTAGCGGGTTCTACGAGCAGTACTTC. Full variable domain (outside the CDR3, taken from reference TRBV7-6 and TRBJ2-7): GAGVSQSPRYKVTKRGQDVALRCDPISGHVSLYWYRQALGQGPEFLTYFNYEAQQDKSGLPNDRFSAERPEGSISTLTIQRTEQRDSAMYRCASSLASSGFYEQYFGPGTRLTVT.

V gene TRBV28 combines with J gene TRBJ2-6; TRBD1 matches 11 bases. Germline V CDR1 and CDR2: MDHEN, SYDVKM. The V gene end was trimmed by 6 bases and the J gene end by 0 bases; junction bases not matched to a gene: 4. The CDR3 extends over 17 amino acids. Here the CDR3 DNA reads TGTGCCAGCAGCTGGACAGGGGGCCCCTCTGGGGCCAACGTCCTGACTTTC. It translates to CASSWTGGPSGANVLTF.

The rearrangement uses TRBV28 and TRBJ2-7, with 7 bases fitting TRBD2. V gave up 7 bases and J gave up 6 bases; unmatched junction bases: 27. Germline CDR1 and CDR2: MDHEN and SYDVKM. The CDR3 contains 19 residues. The chain's CDR3 is CASTPRRGGTLRFVVEQYF. The CDR3 DNA reads as TGTGCCAGCACCCCCCGAAGGGGAGGGACTCTCAGGTTTGTCGTCGAGCAGTACTTC.

V usage is TRBV6-4 and J usage is TRBJ2-2, with D possibly matching TRBD2 (5 bases). Germline V CDR1 and CDR2: MRHNA, SNTAGT. V was trimmed by 5 bases and J by 6 bases, leaving 13 bases between them. The CDR3 sequence is 14 residues long. In nucleotides, the CDR3 is TGTGCCAGCAGTCCAGAGGGTGGGTCCGGGGAGCTGTTTTTT. Translating gives CASSPEGGSGELFF.

V is TRBV5-8 and J is TRBJ2-1; weak D call: TRBD2 (5 bases). This CDR3 is built from 13 residues. V lost 0 bases and J 5 bases, leaving 6 bases between the germline ends. Germline V gene sequence: CDR1 SGHTS, CDR2 YDEGEE. CDR3 DNA sequence: TGTGCCAGCAGCTTGGCGGGAAACAATGAGCAGTTCTTC. It specifies CASSLAGNNEQFF.

This clone occurred once. The chain couples TRBV4-1 to TRBJ1-1; tentatively, D is TRBD1 (6 bases). The CDR3 consists of 13 residues. V gave up 2 bases and J gave up 4 bases, with 8 bases separating them. The germline gives CDR1 MGHRA, CDR2 YSYEKL. The chain's CDR3 is CASSQTGITEAFF. CDR3 bases: TGCGCCAGCAGCCAAACAGGGATCACTGAAGCTTTCTTT.

The chain links TRBV19 to TRBJ2-5; 8 bases are shared with TRBD2. J gave up 1 base and V 7 bases, and 5 bases lay outside the gene matches. The CDR3 runs to 14 residues. CDR1 is LNHDA and CDR2 is SQIVND in the germline V gene (reference sequence). The CDR3 protein is CASTAGGFQETQYF. Here the CDR3 DNA reads TGTGCCAGTACTGCGGGGGGTTTCCAAGAGACCCAGTACTTC.

This chain connects TRBV5-1 to TRBJ1-1, with 8 positions matching TRBD1. This CDR3 spans 14 amino acids. The germline V gene has CDR1 SGHRS and CDR2 YFSETQ. V was pared by 4 bases and J by 4 bases, with 6 bases of the junction left unmatched. The CDR3 here is CASSEDRVSTEAFF. CDR3 bases: TGCGCCAGCAGCGAGGACAGGGTTTCCACTGAAGCTTTCTTT.

The V gene is TRBV25-1, the J gene TRBJ1-6; 7 bases are shared with TRBD1. Germline assignment: CDR1 MGHDK and CDR2 SYGVNS. CDR3 size: 14 residues. Trimming at V came to 4 bases and at J to 8 bases, leaving 5 bases not matched to a gene. In nucleotides, the CDR3 is TGTGCCAGCAGTGGACAGGGTGGTTATTCACCCCTCCACTTT. Translating gives CASSGQGGYSPLHF.

This clone was recorded only once. CDR3 in DNA: TGCGCCAGCAGCCAAGATGGGGGACATTACAATGAGCAGTTCTTC. It yields the protein CASSQDGGHYNEQFF. The chain carries TRBV4-1 and TRBJ2-1, with D possibly TRBD1 on 6 matching bases. The CDR3 runs 15 residues. V shed 0 bases and J shed 4 bases, with 10 bases lying between them. Germline V CDR1 and CDR2: MGHRA, YSYEKL.